This TCR beta chain is drawn from a study of blood T cell repertoires in COVID-19. Overall study context: Acute and convalescent COVID-19 samples came from the United States, Italy and Spain. T cells, B-cell-depleted T cells, or PBMCs provided the cDNA or gDNA that served as material.

In the original workflow: Estimates of nucleated cell counts were drawn from the amplification of reference gene primers. Repertoires were generated with immunoSEQ multiplex PCR, while TCRdb's copy carries only in-frame clones and drops some. The V and J calls and clone size come from that table; D and trimming were worked out from the DNA. There are under 200,000 clones in the sample; roughly 90% occur only once, and about 0.54% lies in the top ten. V trimming: 2 bases; J trimming: 7 bases; junction bases outside the gene matches: 16. Per the germline V gene, CDR1 is SNHLY and CDR2 is FYNNEI. The CDR3 consists of 20 residues.

Sequencing was carried out using peripheral blood. The chain combines TRBV2 with TRBJ2-1, with TRBD2 matching 14 bases. The clonotype originates from a man aged 50 to 59 with acute or convalescent COVID-19. The CDR3 DNA sequence: TGTGCCAGCAGTGAATTTGGTGGGACTAGCGGGAGTTACGTGTTTAATGAGCAGTTCTTC. Protein sequence: CASSEFGGTSGSYVFNEQFF.